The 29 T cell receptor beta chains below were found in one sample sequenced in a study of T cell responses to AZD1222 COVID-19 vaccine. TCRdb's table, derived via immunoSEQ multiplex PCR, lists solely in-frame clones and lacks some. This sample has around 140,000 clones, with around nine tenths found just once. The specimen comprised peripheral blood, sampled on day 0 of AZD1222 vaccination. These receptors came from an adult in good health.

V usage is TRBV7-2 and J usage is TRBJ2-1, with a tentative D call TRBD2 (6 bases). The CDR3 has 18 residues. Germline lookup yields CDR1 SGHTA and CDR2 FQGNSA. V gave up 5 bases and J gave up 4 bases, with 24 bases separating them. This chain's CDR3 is CASSPGGAGGRGYNEQFF. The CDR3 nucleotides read TGTGCCAGCAGCCCGGGTGGCGCCGGAGGGCGGGGATACAATGAGCAGTTCTTC.

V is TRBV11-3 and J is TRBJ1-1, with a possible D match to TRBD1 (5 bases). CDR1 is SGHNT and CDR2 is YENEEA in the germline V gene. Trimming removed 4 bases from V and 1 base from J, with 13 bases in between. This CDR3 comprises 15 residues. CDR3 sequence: CASSSSTETNTEAFF. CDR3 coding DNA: TGTGCCAGCAGCTCTTCGACAGAGACGAACACTGAAGCTTTCTTT.

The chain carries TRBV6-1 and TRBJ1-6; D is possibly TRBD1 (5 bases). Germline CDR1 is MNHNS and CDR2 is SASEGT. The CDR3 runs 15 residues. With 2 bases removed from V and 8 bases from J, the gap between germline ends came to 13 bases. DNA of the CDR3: TGTGCCAGCAGTGAATTACAGGACTGGCATTCACCCCTCCACTTT. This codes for CASSELQDWHSPLHF.

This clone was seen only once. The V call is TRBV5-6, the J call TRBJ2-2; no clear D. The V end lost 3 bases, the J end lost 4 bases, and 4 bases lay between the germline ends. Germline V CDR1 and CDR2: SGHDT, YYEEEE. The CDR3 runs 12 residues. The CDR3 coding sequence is TGTGCCAGCAGCTGGGGCACCGGGGAGCTGTTTTTT. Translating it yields CASSWGTGELFF.

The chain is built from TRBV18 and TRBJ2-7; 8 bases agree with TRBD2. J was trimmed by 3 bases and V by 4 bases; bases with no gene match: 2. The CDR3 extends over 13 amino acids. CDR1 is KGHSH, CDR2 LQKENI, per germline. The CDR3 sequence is CASSLGGGYEQYF. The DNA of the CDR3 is TGTGCCAGCTCACTCGGGGGGGGCTACGAGCAGTACTTC.

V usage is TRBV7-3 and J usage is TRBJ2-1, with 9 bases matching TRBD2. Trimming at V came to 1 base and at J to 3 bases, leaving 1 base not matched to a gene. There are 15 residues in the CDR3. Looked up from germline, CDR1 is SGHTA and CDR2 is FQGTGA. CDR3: CASSLNSGSYNEQFF. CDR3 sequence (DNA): TGTGCCAGCAGCTTAAATAGCGGGAGCTACAATGAGCAGTTCTTC.

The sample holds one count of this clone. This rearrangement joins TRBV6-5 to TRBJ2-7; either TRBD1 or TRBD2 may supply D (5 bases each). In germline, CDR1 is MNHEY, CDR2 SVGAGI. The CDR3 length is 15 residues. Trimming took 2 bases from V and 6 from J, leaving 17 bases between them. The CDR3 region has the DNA TGTGCCAGCAGTTACGGCCCCCCGGGGACGTCCGAGCAGTACTTC. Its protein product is CASSYGPPGTSEQYF.

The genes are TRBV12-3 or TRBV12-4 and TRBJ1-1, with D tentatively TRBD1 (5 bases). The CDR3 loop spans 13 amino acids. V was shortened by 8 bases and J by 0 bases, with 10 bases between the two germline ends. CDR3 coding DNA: TGTGCCAGCGGGGCAGGTCTGAACACTGAAGCTTTCTTT. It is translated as CASGAGLNTEAFF.

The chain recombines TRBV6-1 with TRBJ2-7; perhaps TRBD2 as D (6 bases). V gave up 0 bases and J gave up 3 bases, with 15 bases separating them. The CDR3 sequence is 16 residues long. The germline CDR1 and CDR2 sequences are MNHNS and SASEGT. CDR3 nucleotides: TGTGCCAGCAGTGAAGCGGGCGGAGGGATCCTCTACGAGCAGTACTTC. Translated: CASSEAGGGILYEQYF.

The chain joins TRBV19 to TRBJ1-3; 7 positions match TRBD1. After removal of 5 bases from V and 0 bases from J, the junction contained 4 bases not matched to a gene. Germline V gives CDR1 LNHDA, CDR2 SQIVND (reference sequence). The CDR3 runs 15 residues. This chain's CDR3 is CASSQAGGSGNTIYF. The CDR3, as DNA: TGTGCCAGTAGTCAGGCAGGGGGCTCTGGAAACACCATATATTTT.

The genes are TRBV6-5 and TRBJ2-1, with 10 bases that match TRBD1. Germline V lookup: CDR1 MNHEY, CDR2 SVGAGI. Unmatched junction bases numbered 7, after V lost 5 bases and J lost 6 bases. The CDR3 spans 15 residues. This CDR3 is CASSKPGQGFNEQFF. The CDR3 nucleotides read TGTGCCAGCAGTAAACCGGGACAGGGGTTCAATGAGCAGTTCTTC.

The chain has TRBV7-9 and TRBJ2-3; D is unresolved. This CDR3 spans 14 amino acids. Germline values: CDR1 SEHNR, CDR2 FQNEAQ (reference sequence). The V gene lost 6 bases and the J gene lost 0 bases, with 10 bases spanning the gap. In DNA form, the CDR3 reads TGTGCCAGCAGACGCTTCCCGAGCACAGATACGCAGTATTTT. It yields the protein CASRRFPSTDTQYF.

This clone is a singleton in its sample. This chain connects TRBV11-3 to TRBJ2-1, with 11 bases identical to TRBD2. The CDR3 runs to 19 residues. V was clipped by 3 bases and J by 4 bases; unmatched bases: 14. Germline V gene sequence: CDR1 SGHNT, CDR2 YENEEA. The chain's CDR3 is CASSLSRWGTSGGYNEQFF. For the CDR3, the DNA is TGTGCCAGCAGCTTGTCGAGGTGGGGTACTAGCGGGGGATACAATGAGCAGTTCTTC.

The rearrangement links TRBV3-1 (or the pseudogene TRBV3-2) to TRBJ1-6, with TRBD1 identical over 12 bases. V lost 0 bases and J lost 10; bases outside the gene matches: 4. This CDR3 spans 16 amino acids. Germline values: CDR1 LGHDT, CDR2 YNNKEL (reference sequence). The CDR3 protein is CASSQDRGTGGSPLHF. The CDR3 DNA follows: TGTGCCAGCAGCCAAGATAGGGGGACAGGGGGCTCACCCCTCCACTTT.

The CDR3 DNA follows: TGTGCCAGCCTAGCGGGAGGGCCGGGCCCTGAGCAGTTCTTC. Residues: CASLAGGPGPEQFF. V gene TRBV27 combines with J gene TRBJ2-1, with TRBD2 identical over 12 bases. Germline CDR1 is MNHEY and CDR2 is SMNVEV (reference sequence). This CDR3 is built from 14 residues. V lost 8 bases to trimming and J lost 9 bases; unmatched junction nucleotides: 8.

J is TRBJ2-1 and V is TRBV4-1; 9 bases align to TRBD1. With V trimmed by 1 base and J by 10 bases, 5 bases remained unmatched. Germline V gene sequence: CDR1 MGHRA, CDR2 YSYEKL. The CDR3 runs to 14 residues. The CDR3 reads CASSQGDRDPEQFF. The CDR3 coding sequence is TGCGCCAGCAGCCAAGGGGACAGGGATCCGGAGCAGTTCTTC.

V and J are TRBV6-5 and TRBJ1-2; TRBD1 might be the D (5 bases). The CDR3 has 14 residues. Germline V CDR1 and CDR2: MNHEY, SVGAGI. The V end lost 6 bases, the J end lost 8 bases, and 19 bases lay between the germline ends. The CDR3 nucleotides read TGTGCCAGCAGCAGGGACCAGGCCCGACGGGGCTACACCTTC. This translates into CASSRDQARRGYTF.

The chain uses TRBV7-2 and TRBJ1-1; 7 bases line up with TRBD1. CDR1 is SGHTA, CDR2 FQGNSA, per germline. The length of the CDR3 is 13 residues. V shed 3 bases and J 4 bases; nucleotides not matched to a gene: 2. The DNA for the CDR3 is TGTGCCAGCAGCTTTGACAGGGTCACTGAAGCTTTCTTT. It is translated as CASSFDRVTEAFF.

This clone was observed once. This CDR3 reads CAWSSSGITDTQYF. In nucleotides, the CDR3 is TGTGCCTGGAGTTCTAGCGGCATCACAGATACGCAGTATTTT. V is TRBV30 and J is TRBJ2-3, with 7 positions matching TRBD2. The CDR3 has 14 amino acids. V was pared by 2 bases and J by 2 bases, with 4 bases of the junction left unmatched. Per germline, CDR1 GTSNPN and CDR2 SVGIG (reference sequence).

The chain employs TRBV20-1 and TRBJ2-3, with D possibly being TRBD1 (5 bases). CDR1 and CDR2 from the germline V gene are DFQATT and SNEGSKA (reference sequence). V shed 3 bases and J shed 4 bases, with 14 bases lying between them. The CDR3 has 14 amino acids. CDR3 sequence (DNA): TGCAGTGCTAGTGAAGGGGCGGATGCAGATACGCAGTATTTT. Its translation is CSASEGADADTQYF.

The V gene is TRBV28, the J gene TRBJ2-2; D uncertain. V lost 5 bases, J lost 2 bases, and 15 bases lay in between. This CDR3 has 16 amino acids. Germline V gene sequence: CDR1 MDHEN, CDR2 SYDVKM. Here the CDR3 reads CASSPHSNSNTGELFF. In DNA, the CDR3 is TGTGCCAGCAGTCCCCACTCCAACAGTAACACCGGGGAGCTGTTTTTT. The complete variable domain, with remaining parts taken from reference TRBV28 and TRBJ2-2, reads DVKVTQSSRYLVKRTGEKVFLECVQDMDHENMFWYRQDPGLGLRLIYFSYDVKMKEKGDIPEGYSVSREKKERFSLILESASTNQTSMYLCASSPHSNSNTGELFFGEGSRLTVL.

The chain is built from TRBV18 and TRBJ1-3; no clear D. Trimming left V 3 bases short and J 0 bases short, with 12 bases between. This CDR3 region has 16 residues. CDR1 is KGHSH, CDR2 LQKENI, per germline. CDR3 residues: CASSPDGLVSGNTIYF. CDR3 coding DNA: TGTGCCAGCTCACCGGACGGCCTTGTCTCTGGAAACACCATATATTTT.

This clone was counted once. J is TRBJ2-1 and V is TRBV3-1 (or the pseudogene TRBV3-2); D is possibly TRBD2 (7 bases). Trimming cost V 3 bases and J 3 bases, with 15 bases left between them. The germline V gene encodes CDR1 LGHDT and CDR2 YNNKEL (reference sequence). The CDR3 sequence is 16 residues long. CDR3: CASSHRGLADYNEQFF. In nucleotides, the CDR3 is TGTGCCAGCAGCCACCGGGGGCTAGCGGACTACAATGAGCAGTTCTTC.

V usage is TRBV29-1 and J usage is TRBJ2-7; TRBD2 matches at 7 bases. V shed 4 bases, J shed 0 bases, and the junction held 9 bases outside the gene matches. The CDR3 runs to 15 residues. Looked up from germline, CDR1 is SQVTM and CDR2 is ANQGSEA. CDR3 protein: CSVAPPSGSSYEQYF. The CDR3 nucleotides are TGCAGCGTTGCACCACCTAGCGGTAGCTCCTACGAGCAGTACTTC.

The CDR3 coding sequence is TGCGCCAGCAGCTTAGACGTTAACACTGAAGCTTTCTTT. This translates into CASSLDVNTEAFF. The gene calls are TRBV5-1 and TRBJ1-1; D ambiguous. The CDR3 loop spans 13 amino acids. Deletions cut 2 bases from V and 2 bases from J, with 7 bases between. Germline V lookup: CDR1 SGHRS, CDR2 YFSETQ.

This CDR3 is CAWSGSIYNEQFF. The CDR3 region has the DNA TGTGCCTGGAGCGGGTCGATCTACAATGAGCAGTTCTTC. This chain connects TRBV30 to TRBJ2-1; D gene ambiguous. Trimming pared 3 bases from V and 3 bases from J, leaving 9 bases between. Germline V gene lookup returns CDR1 GTSNPN and CDR2 SVGIG (reference sequence). The CDR3 covers 13 residues.

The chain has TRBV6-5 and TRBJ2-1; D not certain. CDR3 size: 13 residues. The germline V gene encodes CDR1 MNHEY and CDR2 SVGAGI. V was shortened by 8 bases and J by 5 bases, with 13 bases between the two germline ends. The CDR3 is CASSPGGNNEQFF. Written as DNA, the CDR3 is TGTGCCAGCTCGCCGGGCGGCAACAATGAGCAGTTCTTC.

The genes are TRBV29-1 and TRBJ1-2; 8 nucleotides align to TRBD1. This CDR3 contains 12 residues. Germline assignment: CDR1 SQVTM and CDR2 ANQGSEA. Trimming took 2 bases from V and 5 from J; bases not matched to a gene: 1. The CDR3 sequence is CSVEQGAYGYTF. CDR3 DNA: TGCAGCGTTGAACAGGGGGCGTATGGCTACACCTTC. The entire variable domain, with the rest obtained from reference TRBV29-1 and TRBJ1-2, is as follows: SAVISQKPSRDICQRGTSLTIQCQVDSQVTMMFWYRQQPGQSLTLIATANQGSEATYESGFVIDKFPISRPNLTFSTLTVSNMSPEDSSIYLCSVEQGAYGYTFGSGTRLTVV.

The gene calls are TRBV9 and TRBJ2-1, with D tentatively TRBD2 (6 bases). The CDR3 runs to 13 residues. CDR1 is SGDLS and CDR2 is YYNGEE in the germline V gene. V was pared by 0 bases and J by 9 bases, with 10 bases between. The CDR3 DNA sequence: TGTGCCAGCAGCGTAGGCGCGGGGACTGAGCAGTTCTTC. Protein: CASSVGAGTEQFF. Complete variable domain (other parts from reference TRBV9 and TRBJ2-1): DSGVTQTPKHLITATGQRVTLRCSPRSGDLSVYWYQQSLDQGLQFLIQYYNGEERAKGNILERFSAQQFPDLHSELNLSSLELGDSALYFCASSVGAGTEQFFGPGTRLTVL.